This paragraph reports one T cell receptor beta chain. The antigen it recognizes is unknown. Base-call qualities are not available, and no considerably larger clone is one nucleotide away. This record belongs to a study of T cells in tumors after PD-1 blockade (dated by TCRdb to between 2019 and 2020). A note on the overall study: Prior checkpoint blockade, systemic immunosuppressant use, and recent radiotherapy or other anti-cancer therapy within 4 weeks were grounds for patient exclusion. Treatment consisted of either cemiplimab 350 mg every 2 weeks or pembrolizumab 200 mg every 3 weeks. While on anti-PD-1 treatment, some of the patients also continued taking daily vismodegib 150 mg. Peripheral blood samples averaged approximately 100,000 TCR templates (range roughly 24,000-280,000) and 36,000 or so unique clonotypes. Using site-matched tumors from BCC or SCC patients sampled before and after anti-PD-1 therapy, the study carried out paired single-cell RNA and TCR sequencing. To compare clonotypes in blood versus tumor, bulk TCR sequencing was run on around ten peripheral blood samples drawn from five or six patients. Clinical response was assessed using RECIST version 1.1.

Sample time point, as interpreted from the label and publication: after anti-PD-1 therapy. Genomic DNA extracted from tumor biopsies or peripheral blood was used for bulk TCRbeta sequencing, with input ranging from roughly 616 ng to 6,500 ng. All patients had histologically proven advanced or metastatic basal or squamous cell carcinoma and were poor candidates for surgical resection. The basal cell carcinoma cohort comprised fewer than twelve patients, of whom about eight had bulk tumor TCR sequencing. Study-wide findings and limitations: Roughly two fifths of tumor TCR clonotypes were detected in blood, and some novel exhausted tumor clones were observed in pre-treatment blood, which was taken as suggesting peripheral recruitment. Where the novel T cell clones came from was not determined, and possible sources could include lymphoid organs or rare unexpanded clones inside the tumor or in the tumor periphery.

The immunoSEQ platform was used for deep TCRbeta sequencing. For the original study's pipeline: Only productive rearrangements were exported from the immunoSEQ Analyzer for downstream analysis. T cell phenotypes were assigned to bulk TCRbeta clonotypes by matching to single-cell RNA+TCR-seq clones sharing the same TCRbeta sequence. Tumor enrichment of a clone was calculated by dividing the clone's tumor frequency by the clone's PBMC frequency, both taken from bulk TCR sequencing. TCRs were sorted with GLIPH into specificity groups, meaning clusters of distinct TCRs that share CDR3 motifs and likely recognize common antigens. What TCRdb holds here is the immuneACCESS table cut down to in-frame rearrangements. Part of the clones is not present; checked against another copy, under half of the missing clones reflect an unresolved V gene, and the others are unexplained. From that table come the V and J calls and clone size; the DNA was used to work out D and trimming. Recorded for this sample are around 35,000 clones; 73% of them occurred a single time. The ten largest clones add up to roughly 37% of the sample.

Reading the germline V gene gives CDR1 SGHDT and CDR2 YYEEEE. Its CDR3 holds 12 amino acids, cysteine through phenylalanine. Only CDR3 DNA remains: 36 bases, in frame from the first base. The V end loses 2 bases and the J end loses 6 bases, and a stretch of 6 bases separates them. This receptor was obtained from a human donor with basal cell carcinoma. The chain employs TRBV5-6 and TRBJ1-5; the D gene cannot be named for sure. Source: PBMCs, taken after anti-PD-1 treatment. CDR3 protein: CASSFYSQPQHF. The DNA sequence is as follows: TGTGCCAGCAGCTTTTATAGTCAGCCCCAGCATTTT.